These 29 T cell receptor beta chains were all obtained from the same sample, sequenced in a study of blood T cell repertoires in COVID-19. Profiling relied on immunoSEQ multiplex PCR, and the TCRdb table lists in-frame clones only, not all of them. The sample lists about 240,000 clones; around 90% were seen once. Sequences were obtained from peripheral blood. These receptor sequences come from a man aged 55 to 70 who had recovered from COVID-19.

This rearrangement joins TRBV19 to TRBJ2-6; D unresolved. V lost 3 bases and J lost 0, with 6 bases in between. From germline, CDR1 is LNHDA and CDR2 SQIVND (reference sequence). The length of the CDR3 is 15 residues. The CDR3 nucleotides are TGTGCCAGTAGTATTTATTTCTCTGGGGCCAACGTCCTGACTTTC. Encoded protein: CASSIYFSGANVLTF.

The gene calls are TRBV25-1 and TRBJ2-3, with 8 positions matching TRBD2. Germline lookup yields CDR1 MGHDK and CDR2 SYGVNS. The J segment lost 1 base and the V segment lost 3 bases, leaving 6 bases of the junction unmatched. There are 16 residues in the CDR3. CDR3 DNA sequence: TGTGCCAGCAGTGAGGTAGCGGGACGACGCACAGATACGCAGTATTTT. Translated, it gives CASSEVAGRRTDTQYF.

This clone was observed once. The chain carries TRBV4-2 and TRBJ2-7; D is unclear. The V gene lost 0 bases and the J gene lost 2 bases, with 11 bases spanning the gap. In germline, CDR1 is LGHNA, CDR2 YNFKEQ. This CDR3 region has 15 residues. The CDR3 protein is CASSQDGRQTYEQYF. The CDR3 DNA sequence: TGTGCCAGCAGCCAAGATGGCAGGCAAACCTACGAGCAGTACTTC.

The rearrangement uses TRBV27 and TRBJ1-2; weak D call: TRBD1 (5 bases). With 3 bases removed from V and 6 bases from J, the gap between germline ends came to 20 bases. There are 16 residues in the CDR3. Germline CDR1 MNHEY, CDR2 SMNVEV (reference sequence). The CDR3 loop reads CASSFLWTISVDGYTF. The CDR3 nucleotides are TGTGCCAGCAGTTTCCTTTGGACAATCTCGGTGGATGGCTACACCTTC.

This rearrangement joins TRBV9 to TRBJ2-6; TRBD2 matches at 10 bases. Per germline, CDR1 SGDLS and CDR2 YYNGEE. V lost 0 bases and J lost 3; bases outside the gene matches: 9. The CDR3 is 19 amino acids. The DNA of the CDR3 is TGTGCCAGCAGCGTAGAGAAGCGGGGGGGCCATGGTGGGGCCAACGTCCTGACTTTC. Its translation: CASSVEKRGGHGGANVLTF. Drawing the rest from reference TRBV9 and TRBJ2-6, the complete variable domain is DSGVTQTPKHLITATGQRVTLRCSPRSGDLSVYWYQQSLDQGLQFLIQYYNGEERAKGNILERFSAQQFPDLHSELNLSSLELGDSALYFCASSVEKRGGHGGANVLTFGAGSRLTVL.

The chain recombines TRBV6-5 with TRBJ1-1; no clear D gene. This CDR3 is 11 amino acids long. From germline, CDR1 is MNHEY and CDR2 SVGAGI. Trimming took off 2 bases at V and 8 bases at J, with 6 bases between the two ends. The CDR3 DNA follows: TGTGCCAGCAGTTACGGGCAGGAAGCTTTCTTT. Protein product: CASSYGQEAFF.

The chain recombines TRBV18 with TRBJ1-2, with TRBD1 identical over 8 bases. The CDR3 is 17 residues long. CDR1 and CDR2 from the germline V gene are KGHSH and LQKENI. Losses at the gene ends were 4 bases for V and 4 bases for J; bases not matched to a gene: 14. The CDR3 region is CASSHPRTGNPTYGYTF. In DNA form, the CDR3 reads TGTGCCAGCTCACACCCTCGGACAGGGAATCCCACCTATGGCTACACCTTC.

In nucleotides, the CDR3 is TGTGCCAGCGACCCGGGACAGGGGGTCTACGAGCAGTACTTC. This encodes CASDPGQGVYEQYF. This rearrangement joins TRBV19 to TRBJ2-7; 11 nucleotides match TRBD1. V dropped 9 bases and J dropped 3; count of bases not matched to a gene: 7. CDR3 length equals 14 residues. Germline lookup yields CDR1 LNHDA and CDR2 SQIVND (reference sequence).

This chain links TRBV15 with TRBJ1-2; 9 nucleotides align to TRBD1. Trimming cost V 0 bases and J 8 bases; bases outside gene matches: 4. This CDR3 spans 14 amino acids. The V gene's germline CDR1 is LNHNV and CDR2 YYDKDF (reference sequence). The CDR3 DNA follows: TGTGCCACCAGCAGAGAGACAGGGGGACGAGGCTACACCTTC. Translating gives CATSRETGGRGYTF.

This clone was counted between two and nine times. The V and J genes are TRBV19 and TRBJ1-5, with 7 bases lining up with TRBD1. J was trimmed by 7 bases and V by 3 bases; bases with no gene match: 6. CDR3 size: 14 residues. Germline loops: CDR1 LNHDA, CDR2 SQIVND (reference sequence). This CDR3 reads CASSMAGGLQPQHF. The DNA for the CDR3 is TGTGCCAGTAGTATGGCAGGGGGGCTCCAGCCCCAGCATTTT.

The V call is TRBV12-5, the J call TRBJ2-3; D is perhaps TRBD2 (6 bases). Trimming took off 0 bases at V and 0 bases at J, with 10 bases between the two ends. Germline-derived CDR1 and CDR2 are LGHNT and FRNRAP. This CDR3 is built from 16 residues. The CDR3 region has the DNA TGTGCTAGTGGTTTGGTCGAGGGAGGTAGCACAGATACGCAGTATTTT. Translated, it gives CASGLVEGGSTDTQYF. Full variable domain (outside the CDR3, taken from reference TRBV12-5 and TRBJ2-3): DARVTQTPRHKVTEMGQEVTMRCQPILGHNTVFWYRQTMMQGLELLAYFRNRAPLDDSGMPKDRFSAEMPDATLATLKIQPSEPRDSAVYFCASGLVEGGSTDTQYFGPGTRLTVL.

The rearrangement joins TRBV5-1 to TRBJ1-5, with 7 bases matching TRBD1. The V segment lost 1 base and the J segment 7 bases; nucleotides outside the gene matches: 14. The CDR3 is made up of 17 amino acids. From germline, CDR1 is SGHRS and CDR2 YFSETQ. CDR3 protein: CASSLNRGSWGNQPQHF. CDR3 coding DNA: TGCGCCAGCAGCTTGAACAGGGGCAGCTGGGGGAACCAGCCCCAGCATTTT. The complete variable domain, with remaining parts taken from reference TRBV5-1 and TRBJ1-5, reads KAGVTQTPRYLIKTRGQQVTLSCSPISGHRSVSWYQQTPGQGLQFLFEYFSETQRNKGNFPGRFSGRQFSNSRSEMNVSTLELGDSALYLCASSLNRGSWGNQPQHFGDGTRLSIL.

The chain combines TRBV29-1 with TRBJ1-4, with unresolved D. The germline CDR1 and CDR2 sequences are SQVTM and ANQGSEA. This CDR3 is built from 16 residues. The V end lost 5 bases, the J end lost 6 bases, and 22 bases lay between the germline ends. CDR3 region: CSVLRLNVVGDEKLFF. For the CDR3, the DNA is TGCAGCGTTCTCCGACTGAACGTGGTGGGTGATGAAAAACTGTTTTTT.

The CDR3 protein is CASRYGVDNSPLHF. The CDR3, as DNA: TGTGCCAGTAGGTACGGGGTGGATAATTCACCCCTCCACTTT. V gene TRBV19 combines with J gene TRBJ1-6; no definite D call. Trimming cost V 6 bases and J 5 bases, with 11 bases left between them. The V gene's germline CDR1 is LNHDA and CDR2 SQIVND (reference sequence). The length of the CDR3 is 14 residues.

The V and J genes are TRBV6-5 and TRBJ1-2; maybe TRBD1 (5 bases). Deletions cut 6 bases from V and 7 bases from J, with 15 bases between. The CDR3 length is 13 residues. The germline V gene encodes CDR1 MNHEY and CDR2 SVGAGI. CDR3 region: CASRSSGYSGYTF. The DNA of the CDR3 is TGTGCCAGCAGATCTTCAGGGTATTCTGGCTACACCTTC.

J is TRBJ1-2 and V is TRBV2; D remains unclear. Germline CDR1 and CDR2: SNHLY and FYNNEI. This CDR3 comprises 15 residues. V was cut by 3 bases and J by 4 bases, with 15 bases left in between. The CDR3 DNA follows: TGTGCCAGCAGTGATGAGAAGGTGAGGAGCTATGGCTACACCTTC. Translating it yields CASSDEKVRSYGYTF.

V usage is TRBV9 and J usage is TRBJ2-2, with D perhaps TRBD1 (5 bases). The germline V gene has CDR1 SGDLS and CDR2 YYNGEE. The germline V and J ends were trimmed by 1 base and 1 base, with 11 bases remaining between them. The CDR3 consists of 16 residues. CDR3: CASSVQPTGNTGELFF. CDR3 DNA sequence: TGTGCCAGCAGCGTACAACCTACAGGGAACACCGGGGAGCTGTTTTTT.

V gene TRBV3-1 (or the pseudogene TRBV3-2) combines with J gene TRBJ1-6; 9 bases match TRBD1. The V gene's germline CDR1 is LGHDT and CDR2 YNNKEL (reference sequence). The CDR3 extends over 16 amino acids. The V segment lost 5 bases and the J segment 3 bases; nucleotides outside the gene matches: 5. The DNA of the CDR3 is TGTGCCAGCAGCTTACAGGGGGCGGTCTATAATTCACCCCTCCACTTT. Amino acid sequence: CASSLQGAVYNSPLHF.

V and J are TRBV6-5 and TRBJ1-5; D perhaps matches TRBD1 (6 bases). Looked up from germline, CDR1 is MNHEY and CDR2 is SVGAGI. The V gene lost 0 bases and the J gene lost 2 bases, with 8 bases spanning the gap. This CDR3 region has 15 residues. CDR3 nucleotides: TGTGCCAGCAGTTACTCTTGGACAGGCAATCAGCCCCAGCATTTT. Residues: CASSYSWTGNQPQHF.

This clone was recorded a few times. The identical CDR3 is also encoded by other nucleotide sequences in the sample. This chain connects TRBV5-1 to TRBJ1-5; 7 bases line up with TRBD1. The CDR3 is 14 residues long. V shed 3 bases, J shed 4 bases, and the junction held 4 bases outside the gene matches. From germline, CDR1 is SGHRS and CDR2 YFSETQ. The CDR3 bases are TGCGCCAGCAGCTCCGGGACAGCTAATCAGCCCCAGCATTTT. Its translation is CASSSGTANQPQHF.

This clone has only a few counts. The chain couples TRBV5-1 to TRBJ2-5, with 8 bases lining up with TRBD1. V lost 1 base, J lost 1 base, and 9 bases stayed unmatched. The CDR3 loop spans 17 amino acids. The germline V gene has CDR1 SGHRS and CDR2 YFSETQ. In DNA, the CDR3 is TGCGCCAGCAGCTTGTTCCAAGGGGGACAGGCCCAAGAGACCCAGTACTTC. This encodes CASSLFQGGQAQETQYF.

This chain uses TRBV29-1 with TRBJ2-3; TRBD2 matches at 10 bases. CDR3 length: 16 amino acids. The trim removed 4 bases at V and 4 bases at J, leaving 11 bases unmatched. CDR1 and CDR2 (germline): SQVTM, ANQGSEA. CDR3 DNA sequence: TGCAGCGTTGGGGGAACTAGCGGGGTCCCCCCAGATACGCAGTATTTT. It translates to CSVGGTSGVPPDTQYF.

V is TRBV30 and J is TRBJ1-2; 10 nucleotides align to TRBD1. Unmatched junction bases numbered 8, after V lost 2 bases and J lost 8 bases. This CDR3 contains 14 residues. CDR1 and CDR2 (germline): GTSNPN, SVGIG (reference sequence). The CDR3 sequence is CAWSLTGGPLGYTF. Written as DNA, the CDR3 is TGTGCCTGGAGTCTGACAGGGGGCCCTCTAGGCTACACCTTC.

The chain combines TRBV24-1 with TRBJ1-5; 8 nucleotides align to TRBD1. The length of the CDR3 is 18 residues. Germline values: CDR1 KGHDR, CDR2 SFDVKD. The V gene end was trimmed by 1 base and the J gene end by 5 bases; junction bases not matched to a gene: 12. CDR3 DNA: TGTGCCACCAGTGATTTCGCCGACAGGGGCCCCTGGCATCAGCCCCAGCATTTT. The encoded protein is CATSDFADRGPWHQPQHF.

This rearrangement joins TRBV7-9 to TRBJ2-3; tentative D call: TRBD1 (5 bases). Germline V gives CDR1 SEHNR, CDR2 FQNEAQ (reference sequence). CDR3 length: 13 amino acids. The V end lost 4 bases, the J end lost 1 base, and 6 bases lay between the germline ends. Written as DNA, the CDR3 is TGTGCCAGCAGCTGGGGCGGCACAGATACGCAGTATTTT. It is translated as CASSWGGTDTQYF. Full variable domain (outside the CDR3, taken from reference TRBV7-9 and TRBJ2-3): DTGVSQNPRHKITKRGQNVTFRCDPISEHNRLYWYRQTLGQGPEFLTYFQNEAQLEKSRLLSDRFSAERPKGSFSTLEIQRTEQGDSAMYLCASSWGGTDTQYFGPGTRLTVL.

This rearrangement joins TRBV7-9 to TRBJ2-1; TRBD1 matches 7 bases. The CDR3 runs to 17 residues. CDR1 and CDR2 (germline): SEHNR, FQNEAQ (reference sequence). J was trimmed by 8 bases and V by 5 bases; bases with no gene match: 18. As DNA, the CDR3 is TGTGCCAGCAGCCCCAAAGCTCTACAGGGGTTAGTCGATGAGCAGTTCTTC. Translated: CASSPKALQGLVDEQFF.

This chain links TRBV4-1 with TRBJ1-4, with a tentative D call TRBD1 (5 bases). V was clipped by 1 base and J by 8 bases, with 14 bases between them. CDR1 is MGHRA, CDR2 YSYEKL, per germline. The length of the CDR3 is 15 residues. As DNA, the CDR3 is TGCGCCAGCAGCCAAGTCATAGGGGTTGGAGAAAAACTGTTTTTT. It yields the protein CASSQVIGVGEKLFF.

The chain's CDR3 is CASSKSTSGTDTQYF. The CDR3 nucleotides read TGTGCCAGCAGCAAATCCACTAGCGGCACAGATACGCAGTATTTT. This sequence joins TRBV4-2 and TRBJ2-3; 7 bases align to TRBD2. Trimming at V came to 5 bases and at J to 1 base, leaving 6 bases not matched to a gene. The germline V gene has CDR1 LGHNA and CDR2 YNFKEQ. The CDR3 sequence is 15 residues long.

This sequence joins TRBV18 and TRBJ1-2; D perhaps matches TRBD1 (6 bases). CDR1 is KGHSH, CDR2 LQKENI, per germline. This CDR3 is 15 amino acids long. The germline V and J ends were trimmed by 4 bases and 6 bases, with 18 bases remaining between them. This chain's CDR3 is CASSLTPGQGNGYTF. Written as DNA, the CDR3 is TGTGCCAGCTCACTCACCCCGGGACAAGGAAATGGCTACACCTTC. Full variable domain (remainder filled in from reference TRBV18 and TRBJ1-2): NAGVMQNPRHLVRRRGQEARLRCSPMKGHSHVYWYRQLPEEGLKFMVYLQKENIIDESGMPKERFSAEFPKEGPSILRIQQVVRGDSAAYFCASSLTPGQGNGYTFGSGTRLTVV.